The 16 T cell receptor beta chains below all came from one sample that was sequenced in a study of graft-versus-host responses after intestinal transplantation. Intraepithelial plus lamina propria lymphocytes were released by processing graft tissue. TCRdb's table, derived via immunoSEQ multiplex PCR, lists solely in-frame clones and lacks some. The sample includes 8,100 or so clones, more than 60% of them seen just once. The sample was ileum tissue, taken approximately 240 days after intestinal transplantation. The receptors here all came from a human patient who received an intestinal transplant, so some T cells may come from the graft donor.

The rearrangement joins TRBV6-5 to TRBJ1-4, with D perhaps matching TRBD1 (6 bases). The CDR3 runs 14 residues. CDR1 and CDR2 from the germline V gene are MNHEY and SVGAGI. Trimming removed 0 bases from V and 7 bases from J, with 9 bases in between. This chain's CDR3 is CASSYSRDTEKLFF. DNA of the CDR3: TGTGCCAGCAGTTACTCCCGGGACACTGAAAAACTGTTTTTT.

This chain's CDR3 is CATSRAESAYGYTF. The CDR3 nucleotides are TGTGCCACCAGCAGGGCCGAAAGCGCCTATGGCTACACCTTC. The chain links TRBV15 to TRBJ1-2, with D unresolved. Germline V gene data show CDR1 as LNHNV and CDR2 as YYDKDF (reference sequence). Trimming stripped 3 bases from V and 4 bases from J, with 12 bases between. This CDR3 has 14 amino acids.

This clone came up once. This chain links TRBV7-2 with TRBJ1-3; D call uncertain. The CDR3 is made up of 12 amino acids. Germline CDR1 SGHTA, CDR2 FQGNSA. The germline V and J ends were trimmed by 2 bases and 8 bases, with 7 bases remaining between them. The CDR3 nucleotides read TGTGCCAGCAGCTTAAACGGGGACACCATATATTTT. Translating it yields CASSLNGDTIYF.

This sequence joins TRBV2 and TRBJ1-1, with unresolved D. The germline V gene has CDR1 SNHLY and CDR2 FYNNEI. Trimming shortened V by 4 bases and J by 5 bases, and 14 bases separated the two germline ends. The CDR3 extends over 14 amino acids. CDR3 sequence (DNA): TGTGCCAGCAGTGGCGACCGTATTGGGACTGAAGCTTTCTTT. It specifies CASSGDRIGTEAFF.

The rearrangement joins TRBV28 to TRBJ1-2; 9 nucleotides align to TRBD1. The CDR3 loop spans 13 amino acids. In germline, CDR1 is MDHEN, CDR2 SYDVKM. Trimming at V came to 4 bases and at J to 8 bases, leaving 5 bases not matched to a gene. CDR3 DNA: TGTGCCAGCAGTTCGGGACAGGGAGGAGGCTACACCTTC. It codes for CASSSGQGGGYTF.

The chain is built from TRBV23-1 and TRBJ2-1; 8 bases fit TRBD2. TRBV23-1 carries the ORF label, with uncertain function. V was pared by 0 bases and J by 5 bases, with 6 bases of the junction left unmatched. The length of the CDR3 is 16 residues. CDR3 loop: CASSQSSGRKDNEQFF. For the CDR3, the DNA is TGCGCCAGCAGTCAATCAAGCGGGAGAAAAGACAATGAGCAGTTCTTC.

The chain uses TRBV6-1 and TRBJ2-5; 8 nucleotides match TRBD2. V lost 2 bases, J lost 4 bases, and 3 bases stayed unmatched. This CDR3 is 14 amino acids long. Germline V CDR1 and CDR2: MNHNS, SASEGT. CDR3 region: CASSETSGLETQYF. The CDR3, as DNA: TGTGCCAGCAGTGAAACTAGCGGCCTAGAGACCCAGTACTTC.

This chain uses TRBV6-5 with TRBJ1-5; D is ambiguous. The CDR3 spans 15 residues. Trimming removed 3 bases at V and 0 bases at J, with 9 bases between. Germline assignment: CDR1 MNHEY and CDR2 SVGAGI. As DNA, the CDR3 is TGTGCCAGCAGTTATGACGGATCTAGCAATCAGCCCCAGCATTTT. Amino acid sequence: CASSYDGSSNQPQHF.

This clone was seen only a few times. The rearrangement uses TRBV7-9 and TRBJ2-5; the D is unclear. Per germline, CDR1 SEHNR and CDR2 FQNEAQ (reference sequence). Trimming shortened V by 5 bases and J by 0 bases, and 22 bases separated the two germline ends. The CDR3 is 18 amino acids. The CDR3 spells CASSTTSLTPLYQETQYF. The CDR3 DNA is TGTGCCAGCAGCACCACGAGTTTGACTCCTCTGTACCAAGAGACCCAGTACTTC.

V gene TRBV6-1 combines with J gene TRBJ1-1; tentatively, D is TRBD1 (5 bases). The germline CDR1 and CDR2 sequences are MNHNS and SASEGT. This CDR3 contains 13 residues. The V gene lost 5 bases and the J gene lost 1 base, with 8 bases spanning the gap. CDR3 DNA: TGTGCCAGCAGTTCGGGGCCGAACACTGAAGCTTTCTTT. The encoded protein is CASSSGPNTEAFF.

This chain uses TRBV15 with TRBJ2-2; 7 positions match TRBD2. The CDR3 runs 18 residues. The J segment lost 1 base and the V segment lost 3 bases, leaving 11 bases of the junction unmatched. In germline, CDR1 is LNHNV, CDR2 YYDKDF (reference sequence). The CDR3 protein is CATSRAVGGSGNTGELFF. The CDR3 DNA follows: TGTGCCACCAGCAGGGCGGTTGGCGGGAGCGGGAACACCGGGGAGCTGTTTTTT.

By share, this clone counts as large. This rearrangement joins TRBV7-6 to TRBJ2-3; tentatively, D is TRBD1 (6 bases). V was cut by 5 bases and J by 2 bases, with 17 bases left in between. The CDR3 spans 16 residues. Germline assignment: CDR1 SGHVS and CDR2 FNYEAQ. The DNA for the CDR3 is TGTGCCAGCAGCCCGGGACACGCGATGCTCACAGATACGCAGTATTTT. Encoded protein: CASSPGHAMLTDTQYF.

The chain combines TRBV10-3 with TRBJ2-5; D ambiguous. This CDR3 has 14 amino acids. The germline CDR1 and CDR2 sequences are ENHRY and SYGVKD. V was shortened by 2 bases and J by 2 bases, with 9 bases between the two germline ends. The CDR3 loop reads CAISETRIQETQYF. Written as DNA, the CDR3 is TGTGCCATCAGTGAGACTCGGATACAAGAGACCCAGTACTTC.

The chain has TRBV7-6 and TRBJ1-3; no reliable D call. This CDR3 is built from 13 residues. V lost 3 bases to trimming and J lost 2 bases, with 5 bases between them. The germline CDR1 and CDR2 sequences are SGHVS and FNYEAQ. The CDR3 spells CASSLSAGNTIYF. For the CDR3, the DNA is TGTGCCAGCAGCTTGTCGGCTGGAAACACCATATATTTT.

CDR3 sequence (DNA): TGTGCCAGCAAGACGGTATTGACAGGGGACAGAGAGACCCAGTACTTC. Residues: CASKTVLTGDRETQYF. V usage is TRBV27 and J usage is TRBJ2-5, with TRBD1 matching 8 bases. V lost 7 bases, J lost 4 bases, and 14 bases stayed unmatched. The germline V gene has CDR1 MNHEY and CDR2 SMNVEV (reference sequence). The CDR3 consists of 16 residues.

The chain couples TRBV6-6 to TRBJ2-7; possibly TRBD1 for D (5 bases). The CDR3 covers 13 residues. Germline V lookup: CDR1 MNHNY, CDR2 SVGAGI (reference sequence). V was trimmed by 2 bases and J by 2 bases, leaving 7 bases between them. The CDR3 DNA reads TGTGCCAGCAGTTACGCACAGGCCTACGAGCAGTACTTC. It codes for CASSYAQAYEQYF.